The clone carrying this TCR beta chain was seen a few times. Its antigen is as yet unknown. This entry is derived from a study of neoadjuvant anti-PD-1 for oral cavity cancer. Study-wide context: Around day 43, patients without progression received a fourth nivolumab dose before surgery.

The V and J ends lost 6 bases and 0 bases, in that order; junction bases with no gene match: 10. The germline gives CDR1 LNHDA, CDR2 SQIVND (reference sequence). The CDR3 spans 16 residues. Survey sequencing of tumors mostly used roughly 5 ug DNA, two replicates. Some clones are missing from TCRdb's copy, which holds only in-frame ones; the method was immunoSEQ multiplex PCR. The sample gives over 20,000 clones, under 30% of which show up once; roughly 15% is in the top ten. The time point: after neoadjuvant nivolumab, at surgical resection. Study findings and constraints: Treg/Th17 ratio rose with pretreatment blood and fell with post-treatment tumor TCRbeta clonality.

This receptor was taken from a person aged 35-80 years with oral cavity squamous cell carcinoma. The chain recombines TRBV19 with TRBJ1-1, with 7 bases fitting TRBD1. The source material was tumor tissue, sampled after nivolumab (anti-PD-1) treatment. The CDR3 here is CASSVRQGSLNTEAFF. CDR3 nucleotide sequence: TGTGCCAGTAGCGTTCGACAGGGCTCATTGAACACTGAAGCTTTCTTT.